The 10 T cell receptor beta chains below were found in one sample sequenced in a study of T-cell memory formation after mild COVID-19. TCRdb called the 5' RACE reads again in MiXCR, with one record for every CDR3 protein. This repertoire shows about 470,000 distinct CDR3 sequences, around 25% found once; its top ten account for approximately 12%. The sequenced material came from PBMCs or a T cell subset sorted from them (not recorded which). These receptors were collected from an adult woman who had mild COVID-19 (a few samples of this study predate the infection). Cell type and time point are not known.

The chain uses TRBV19 and TRBJ2-4; TRBD1 matches 7 bases. Germline V gene lookup returns CDR1 LNHDA and CDR2 SQIVND (reference sequence). The CDR3 contains 15 residues. The V segment lost 4 bases and the J segment 0 bases; nucleotides outside the gene matches: 3. The CDR3 protein is CASSTGGTAKNIQYF. Written as DNA, the CDR3 is TGTGCCAGTAGTACAGGGGGAACAGCCAAAAACATTCAGTACTTC.

This clonotype was counted a few times. The rearrangement uses TRBV5-1 and TRBJ2-1; TRBD2 matches at 10 bases. With 4 bases clipped from V and 4 bases from J, the junction kept 5 bases outside the gene matches. CDR1 is SGHRS, CDR2 YFSETQ, per germline. The CDR3 consists of 15 residues. CDR3 nucleotides: TGCGCCAGCAGCGTGGGGACTAGCGAGTACAATGAGCAGTTCTTC. Encoded protein: CASSVGTSEYNEQFF.

The chain recombines TRBV12-3 or TRBV12-4 with TRBJ1-1; D is unclear. With 6 bases removed from V and 6 bases from J, the gap between germline ends came to 11 bases. The CDR3 is 12 amino acids. CDR3 in amino acids: CASSPVESEAFF. Written as DNA, the CDR3 is TGTGCCAGCAGCCCAGTAGAATCTGAAGCTTTCTTT.

Details on this clonotype: An end of the junction differs from the germline gene, which may be a read error. The V call is TRBV4-3, the J call TRBJ2-7, with 9 positions matching TRBD2. Germline lookup yields CDR1 LGHNA and CDR2 YSLEER. This CDR3 spans 13 amino acids. CDR3 loop: CASSQELAGSLDF. DNA for the CDR3: TGCGCCAGCAGCCAAGAGCTAGCGGGGAGCTTGGACTTC.

In its sample, this clonotype was seen a few times. V usage is TRBV4-1 and J usage is TRBJ2-3, with TRBD2 identical over 7 bases. The CDR3 runs to 14 residues. Looked up from germline, CDR1 is MGHRA and CDR2 is YSYEKL. J was trimmed by 5 bases and V by 5 bases; bases with no gene match: 7. CDR3 residues: CASSGTNYRDTQYF. The DNA of the CDR3 is TGCGCCAGCAGCGGGACTAACTACAGAGATACGCAGTATTTT.

The genes are TRBV6-5 and TRBJ2-5; 7 bases are a match to TRBD1. V dropped 5 bases and J dropped 2; count of bases not matched to a gene: 2. This CDR3 region has 13 residues. The germline CDR1 and CDR2 sequences are MNHEY and SVGAGI. CDR3 bases: TGTGCCAGCAGTCGACAGGGTCAAGAGACCCAGTACTTC. It yields the protein CASSRQGQETQYF.

The chain employs TRBV12-3 or TRBV12-4 and TRBJ1-2, with a possible D match to TRBD1 (6 bases). The V and J ends lost 4 bases and 0 bases respectively, with 21 bases between them. This CDR3 contains 18 residues. The DNA for the CDR3 is TGTGCCAGCAGTTCATCAGCCCTAAACAACAGGGCTAACTATGGCTACACCTTC. Translation: CASSSSALNNRANYGYTF.

This rearrangement joins TRBV3-1 to TRBJ2-7; 7 bases agree with TRBD1. Germline assignment: CDR1 LGHDT and CDR2 YNNKEL (reference sequence). This CDR3 comprises 11 residues. V lost 5 bases to trimming and J lost 5 bases; unmatched junction nucleotides: 0. CDR3 coding DNA: TGTGCCAGCAGCACAGGGGACGAGCAGTACTTC. It yields the protein CASSTGDEQYF.

The chain carries TRBV18 and TRBJ2-7; either TRBD1 or TRBD2 may supply D (5 bases each). Germline V CDR1 and CDR2: KGHSH, LQKENI. V lost 0 bases to trimming and J lost 1 base, with 10 bases between them. The CDR3 has 15 residues. The CDR3 spells CASSPPGRTSYEQYF. The CDR3 coding sequence is TGTGCCAGCTCACCACCGGGACGGACGTCCTACGAGCAGTACTTC. Full variable domain (rest looked up from reference TRBV18 and TRBJ2-7): NAGVMQNPRHLVRRRGQEARLRCSPMKGHSHVYWYRQLPEEGLKFMVYLQKENIIDESGMPKERFSAEFPKEGPSILRIQQVVRGDSAAYFCASSPPGRTSYEQYFGPGTRLTVT.

This clonotype was picked up a small number of times. The chain employs TRBV4-2 and TRBJ2-7; 10 bases are a match to TRBD1. Germline lookup yields CDR1 LGHNA and CDR2 YNFKEQ. The CDR3 is made up of 16 amino acids. The trim removed 1 base at V and 1 base at J, leaving 4 bases unmatched. CDR3 in DNA: TGTGCCAGCAGCCAAGTGGGGGACAGGGGATCCTACGAGCAGTACTTC. It translates to CASSQVGDRGSYEQYF.